The 6 T cell receptor beta chains listed next were all sequenced from one sample in a study of response to subunit inactivated influenza vaccine. TCRdb re-called the RT-PCR reads with MiXCR, one entry per CDR3 protein. The repertoire holds approximately 500,000 distinct CDR3 sequences, under 30% seen once, with 2.5% to 3% in the top ten. These data also formed part of another study, on T cells expressing NK-cell markers. That work adds: Making the TCR beta cDNA relied on 5'RACE template switching with UMIs.

The sequencing used CD4+ T cells sorted from PBMCs, collected 12 days after vaccination. Source of these receptors: a man aged 50-59 years who received an inactivated influenza vaccine.

The V gene is TRBV28, the J gene TRBJ2-5; 8 bases are shared with TRBD1. V lost 5 bases and J lost 5; bases outside the gene matches: 13. This CDR3 has 16 residues. CDR1 and CDR2 (germline): MDHEN, SYDVKM. CDR3 coding DNA: TGTGCCAGCAGTCCTAACCCGTGGACAGGGAGGGAGACCCAGTACTTC. Translation gives CASSPNPWTGRETQYF.

This rearrangement joins TRBV4-3 to TRBJ1-1; D uncertain. Germline V gives CDR1 LGHNA, CDR2 YSLEER. The CDR3 totals 14 residues. Between the trimmed V and J ends, which lost 2 bases and 0 bases, there was a span of 7 bases. The chain's CDR3 is CASSQRHLNTEAFF. The CDR3 DNA is TGCGCCAGCAGCCAACGACATTTGAACACTGAAGCTTTCTTT.

This chain uses TRBV6-1 with TRBJ2-2; D is uncertain. Per the germline V gene, CDR1 is MNHNS and CDR2 is SASEGT. V was trimmed by 6 bases and J by 0 bases, leaving 8 bases between them. The CDR3 length is 14 residues. The CDR3 DNA is TGTGCCAGCAGGCTGGATGCGAACACCGGGGAGCTGTTTTTT. This codes for CASRLDANTGELFF.

The rearrangement links TRBV12-3 or TRBV12-4 to TRBJ2-2, with 8 bases that match TRBD1. The J segment lost 3 bases and the V segment lost 3 bases, leaving 6 bases of the junction unmatched. The CDR3 totals 16 residues. CDR3 residues: CASSLGTGIDTGELFF. The CDR3 region has the DNA TGTGCCAGCAGTTTGGGGACAGGAATAGACACCGGGGAGCTGTTTTTT.

The rearrangement links TRBV4-2 to TRBJ2-7; weak D call: TRBD2 (7 bases). The germline gives CDR1 LGHNA, CDR2 YNFKEQ. This CDR3 has 14 residues. The V end lost 0 bases, the J end lost 7 bases, and 13 bases lay between the germline ends. The CDR3 DNA is TGTGCCAGCAGCCAAGAGGGGGGGCGGAGGGAGCAGTACTTC. Its translation: CASSQEGGRREQYF.

With regard to this clonotype: One junction end disagrees with the germline gene, perhaps due to a read error. The chain has TRBV10-3 and TRBJ1-1; weak D call: TRBD1 (6 bases). The CDR3 sequence is 14 residues long. The germline V gene encodes CDR1 ENHRY and CDR2 SYGVKD. The CDR3 DNA follows: TGTGCCATCATGGGGGGCGCGGACGAAGGGCAGGTCCTCTTT. Residues: CAIMGGADEGQVLF.